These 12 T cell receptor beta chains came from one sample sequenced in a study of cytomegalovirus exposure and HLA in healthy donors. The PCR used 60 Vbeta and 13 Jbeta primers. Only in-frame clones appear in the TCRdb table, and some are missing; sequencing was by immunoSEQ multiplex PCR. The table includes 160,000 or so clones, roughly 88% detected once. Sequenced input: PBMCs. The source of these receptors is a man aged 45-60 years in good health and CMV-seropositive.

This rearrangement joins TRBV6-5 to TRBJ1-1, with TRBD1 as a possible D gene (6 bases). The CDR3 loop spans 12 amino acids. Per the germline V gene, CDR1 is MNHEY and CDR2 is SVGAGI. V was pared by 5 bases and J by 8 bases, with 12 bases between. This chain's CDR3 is CASSTGSREAFF. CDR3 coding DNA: TGTGCCAGCAGTACAGGGTCGAGGGAAGCTTTCTTT.

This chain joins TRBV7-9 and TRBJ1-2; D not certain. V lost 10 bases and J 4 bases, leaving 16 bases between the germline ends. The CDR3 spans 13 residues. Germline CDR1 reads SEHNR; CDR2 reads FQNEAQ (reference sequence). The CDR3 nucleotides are TGTGCCAACAGTCCCCCCTCCAGCTATGGCTACACCTTC. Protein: CANSPPSSYGYTF.

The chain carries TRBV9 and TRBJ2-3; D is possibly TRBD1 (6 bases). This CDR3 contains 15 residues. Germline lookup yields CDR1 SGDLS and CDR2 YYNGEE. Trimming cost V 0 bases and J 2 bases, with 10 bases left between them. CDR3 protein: CASSVAGHATDTQYF. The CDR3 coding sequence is TGTGCCAGCAGCGTAGCGGGACACGCCACAGATACGCAGTATTTT.

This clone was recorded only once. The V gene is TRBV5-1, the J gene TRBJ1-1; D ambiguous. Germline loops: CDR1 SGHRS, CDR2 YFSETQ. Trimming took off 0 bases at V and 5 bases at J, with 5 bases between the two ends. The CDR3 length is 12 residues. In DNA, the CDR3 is TGCGCCAGCAGCTTGGGACTAACTGAAGCTTTCTTT. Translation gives CASSLGLTEAFF.

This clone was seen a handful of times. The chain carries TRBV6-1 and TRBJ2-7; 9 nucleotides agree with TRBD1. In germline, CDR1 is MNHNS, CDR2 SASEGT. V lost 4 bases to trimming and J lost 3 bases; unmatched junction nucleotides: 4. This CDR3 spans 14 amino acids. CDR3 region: CASSGTGAGYEQYF. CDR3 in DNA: TGTGCCAGCAGTGGGACAGGGGCTGGCTACGAGCAGTACTTC.

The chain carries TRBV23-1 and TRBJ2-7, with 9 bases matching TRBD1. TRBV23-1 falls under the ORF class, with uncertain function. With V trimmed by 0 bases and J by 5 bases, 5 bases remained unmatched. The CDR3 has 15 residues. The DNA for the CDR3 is TGCGCCAGCAGTCAATCGGGGACAGGGCATAACGAGCAGTACTTC. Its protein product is CASSQSGTGHNEQYF.

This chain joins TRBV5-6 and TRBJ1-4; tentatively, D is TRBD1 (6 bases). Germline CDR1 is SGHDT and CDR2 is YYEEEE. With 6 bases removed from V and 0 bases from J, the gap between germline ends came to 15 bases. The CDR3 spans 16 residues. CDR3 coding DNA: TGTGCCAGCACGGCGACAGGCACTGCAACTAATGAAAAACTGTTTTTT. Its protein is CASTATGTATNEKLFF.

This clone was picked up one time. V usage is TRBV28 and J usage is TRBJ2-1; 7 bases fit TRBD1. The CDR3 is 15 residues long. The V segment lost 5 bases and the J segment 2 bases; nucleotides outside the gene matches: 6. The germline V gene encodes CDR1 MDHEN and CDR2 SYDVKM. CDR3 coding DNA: TGTGCCAGCAGTCCCCGACAGGGTGCCTACAATGAGCAGTTCTTC. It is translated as CASSPRQGAYNEQFF.

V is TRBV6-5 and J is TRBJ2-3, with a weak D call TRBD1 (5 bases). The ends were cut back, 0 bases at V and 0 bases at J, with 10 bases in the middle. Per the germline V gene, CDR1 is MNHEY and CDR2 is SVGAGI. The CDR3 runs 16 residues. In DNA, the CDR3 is TGTGCCAGCAGTTACTCTGGGGCCCCCAGCACAGATACGCAGTATTTT. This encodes CASSYSGAPSTDTQYF.

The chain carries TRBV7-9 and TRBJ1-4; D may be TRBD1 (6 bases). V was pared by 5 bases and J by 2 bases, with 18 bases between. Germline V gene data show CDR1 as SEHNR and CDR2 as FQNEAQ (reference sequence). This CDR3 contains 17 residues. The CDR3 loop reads CASSPNRVVGTNEKLFF. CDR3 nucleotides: TGTGCCAGCAGCCCCAACAGGGTAGTGGGGACTAATGAAAAACTGTTTTTT.

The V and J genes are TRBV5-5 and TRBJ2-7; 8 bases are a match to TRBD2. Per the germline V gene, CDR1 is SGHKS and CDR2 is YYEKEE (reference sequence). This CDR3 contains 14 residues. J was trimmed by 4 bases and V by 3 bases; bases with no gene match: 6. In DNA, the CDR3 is TGTGCCAGCAGCTCTCCCCGGGAGGGTTACGAGCAGTACTTC. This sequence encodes CASSSPREGYEQYF.

CDR3 amino acids: CASNDRVQTNEKLFF. CDR3 bases: TGTGCCAGTAACGACAGGGTGCAGACTAATGAAAAACTGTTTTTT. The chain has TRBV19 and TRBJ1-4, with 7 bases identical to TRBD1. Germline V gene data show CDR1 as LNHDA and CDR2 as SQIVND (reference sequence). The length of the CDR3 is 15 residues. Trimming at V came to 7 bases and at J to 2 bases, leaving 7 bases not matched to a gene.